The clone carrying this T cell receptor beta chain was seen a handful of times. Its matching antigen is unknown. The data derive from a study of response to subunit inactivated influenza vaccine. Study results and limitations: The authors suggested that few new T cells are recruited per seasonal influenza vaccination.

TCRdb reanalysed the RT-PCR reads using MiXCR and keeps one entry per CDR3 protein. The data show about 500,000 distinct CDR3 sequences, around 7.9% seen once. Germline-derived CDR1 and CDR2 are LGHNA and YSLEER. V dropped 0 bases and J dropped 1 base, with 7 bases sitting between them. The CDR3 loop spans 16 amino acids. Sample: PBMCs from blood, taken around 25 months after vaccination. The chain joins TRBV4-3 to TRBJ1-6; the D is unclear. This clonotype was obtained from a man aged 50 to 75 who received an inactivated influenza vaccine. CDR3 in amino acids: CASSQDWGSYNSPLHF. Written as DNA, the CDR3 is TGCGCCAGCAGCCAAGATTGGGGATCCTATAATTCACCCCTCCACTTT.